The source of this TCR beta chain is a study of blood T cell repertoires in COVID-19. As for the study in general: Sites across the United States, Italy and Spain contributed samples from acute and convalescent COVID-19.

Only one count was recorded for this clone. Authors' analysis steps: The assay estimated nucleated cells by amplifying reference gene primers. TCRdb's table, derived via immunoSEQ multiplex PCR, lists solely in-frame clones and lacks some. Clonal size and the V and J genes are those of that table, whereas D and trimming came from the DNA. This sample has 250,000 to 350,000 clones, with around 89% found just once. Study members were between roughly 18 and 89 years old and lived in some 26 US regions. V lost 7 bases, J lost 11 bases, and 15 bases lay in between. Germline lookup yields CDR1 MDHEN and CDR2 SYDVKM. This CDR3 is built from 13 residues.

J is TRBJ1-6 and V is TRBV28; tentatively, D is TRBD1 (5 bases). The sequencing input was PBMCs or T cells enriched from blood (not recorded which). This TCR was sampled from a woman aged 18-35 years with acute COVID-19. The chain's CDR3 is CASTGVRMAPLHF. As DNA, the CDR3 is TGTGCCAGCACGGGGGTTAGGATGGCACCCCTCCACTTT. Drawing the rest from reference TRBV28 and TRBJ1-6, the complete variable domain is DVKVTQSSRYLVKRTGEKVFLECVQDMDHENMFWYRQDPGLGLRLIYFSYDVKMKEKGDIPEGYSVSREKKERFSLILESASTNQTSMYLCASTGVRMAPLHFGNGTRLTVT.